These 26 T cell receptor beta chains were sequenced from one sample in a study of blood T cell repertoires in COVID-19. Sequencing was performed with immunoSEQ multiplex PCR; in TCRdb, only in-frame clones are kept and a portion is missing. Among about 220,000 clones listed, 80% to 90% were seen once. Sequencing was carried out using peripheral blood. Receptors originate from a woman between 50 and 59 years old with acute or convalescent COVID-19.

This sequence joins TRBV28 and TRBJ2-7; TRBD2 matches 14 bases. The J segment lost 5 bases and the V segment lost 5 bases, leaving 8 bases of the junction unmatched. The CDR3 covers 16 residues. CDR1 is MDHEN and CDR2 is SYDVKM in the germline V gene. Written as DNA, the CDR3 is TGTGCCAGCAGTCTACCGGGACTAGCGGGAGTCAACGAGCAGTACTTC. Encoded protein: CASSLPGLAGVNEQYF.

The CDR3 loop reads CASSLWEGKNTEAFF. The CDR3 bases are TGTGCCAGCAGCTTATGGGAGGGAAAAAACACTGAAGCTTTCTTT. The chain has TRBV5-5 and TRBJ1-1, with unresolved D. The CDR3 is 15 amino acids. Germline loops: CDR1 SGHKS, CDR2 YYEKEE (reference sequence). V was shortened by 2 bases and J by 2 bases, with 13 bases between the two germline ends.

The rearrangement uses TRBV6-5 and TRBJ1-1; D not certain. In germline, CDR1 is MNHEY, CDR2 SVGAGI. This CDR3 has 12 amino acids. Trimming took 4 bases from V and 5 from J, leaving 8 bases between them. The CDR3 loop reads CASSSAITEAFF. The CDR3 bases are TGTGCCAGCAGTTCCGCGATTACTGAAGCTTTCTTT.

This chain connects TRBV12-5 to TRBJ2-2; TRBD2 matches 8 bases. The CDR3 has 20 amino acids. Germline assignment: CDR1 LGHNT and CDR2 FRNRAP. V shed 3 bases, J shed 3 bases, and the junction held 18 bases outside the gene matches. CDR3 sequence reads: CASGFQSLAGPKGDTGELFF. The CDR3 DNA is TGTGCTAGTGGTTTTCAAAGTCTAGCGGGCCCTAAGGGGGACACCGGGGAGCTGTTTTTT.

This chain connects TRBV15 to TRBJ2-1, with a weak D call TRBD1 (7 bases). The length of the CDR3 is 17 residues. The germline V and J ends were trimmed by 9 bases and 0 bases, with 21 bases remaining between them. Germline V gives CDR1 LNHNV, CDR2 YYDKDF (reference sequence). CDR3 in amino acids: CATQGEAGISSYNEQFF. The CDR3 DNA reads TGTGCCACTCAGGGGGAGGCGGGCATTAGCTCCTACAATGAGCAGTTCTTC.

The rearrangement links TRBV7-9 to TRBJ2-7, with 10 nucleotides matching TRBD1. Germline trimming cut 3 bases from V and 4 bases from J; bases unmatched to any gene: 6. The CDR3 consists of 15 residues. Per germline, CDR1 SEHNR and CDR2 FQNEAQ (reference sequence). The CDR3 DNA reads TGTGCCAGCAGCTTCCCGGGACAGGGGCGGTACGAGCAGTACTTC. Encoded protein: CASSFPGQGRYEQYF.

Comment on this clone: The junction and the germline gene differ at one end; a read error may be behind it. The chain uses TRBV28 and TRBJ1-5; 7 nucleotides match TRBD1. Germline V CDR1 and CDR2: MDHEN, SYDVKM. This CDR3 is built from 15 residues. In DNA, the CDR3 is TGCGCAGCAAATACAGGGGTCCGTTACAATCAGCCCCAGCATTTT. Translated: CAANTGVRYNQPQHF.

This rearrangement joins TRBV30 to TRBJ1-2; no clear D. The CDR3 is 13 amino acids. Germline CDR1 GTSNPN, CDR2 SVGIG (reference sequence). V dropped 0 bases and J dropped 4 bases, with 9 bases sitting between them. The CDR3 sequence: CAWSVSYSYGYTF. The CDR3 DNA reads as TGTGCCTGGAGTGTCAGTTATTCCTATGGCTACACCTTC.

This sequence joins TRBV18 and TRBJ2-1; 11 bases match TRBD2. The germline gives CDR1 KGHSH, CDR2 LQKENI. The J segment lost 7 bases and the V segment lost 6 bases, leaving 8 bases of the junction unmatched. The CDR3 has 15 residues. For the CDR3, the DNA is TGTGCCAGCTCCATCTCTAGCGGGAGGTGGAATGAGCAGTTCTTC. Translating gives CASSISSGRWNEQFF.

The chain links TRBV30 to TRBJ2-7; 10 nucleotides agree with TRBD2. CDR1 GTSNPN and CDR2 SVGIG come from the germline V gene (reference sequence). V shed 4 bases, J shed 4 bases, and the junction held 19 bases outside the gene matches. The CDR3 consists of 18 residues. The CDR3 bases are TGTGCCTGGAACCCCCTAAGAGAAGCGGGAGGGCCCGGGTACGAGCAGTACTTC. The encoded protein is CAWNPLREAGGPGYEQYF. Based on the CDR3 plus reference TRBV30 and TRBJ2-7, the full variable domain is SQTIHQWPATLVQPVGSPLSLECTVEGTSNPNLYWYRQAAGRGLQLLFYSVGIGQISSEVPQNLSASRPQDRQFILSSKKLLLSDSGFYLCAWNPLREAGGPGYEQYFGPGTRLTVT.

This CDR3 reads CATSDPPGETQYF. CDR3 nucleotides: TGTGCCACCAGTGACCCCCCGGGGGAGACCCAGTACTTC. The J gene is TRBJ2-5, the V gene TRBV24-1, with D tentatively TRBD2 (5 bases). V gave up 4 bases and J gave up 5 bases, with 10 bases separating them. CDR3 size: 13 residues. The V gene's germline CDR1 is KGHDR and CDR2 SFDVKD.

The V and J genes are TRBV19 and TRBJ2-2; 9 bases align to TRBD2. The germline V gene has CDR1 LNHDA and CDR2 SQIVND (reference sequence). The CDR3 runs 15 residues. The V and J ends lost 5 bases and 5 bases, in that order; junction bases with no gene match: 6. The CDR3 coding sequence is TGTGCCAGTAGTCCCTGGCGGGAGGGAACCGGGGAGCTGTTTTTT. Its protein product is CASSPWREGTGELFF. Supplemented by reference TRBV19 and TRBJ2-2, the full variable domain reads DGGITQSPKYLFRKEGQNVTLSCEQNLNHDAMYWYRQDPGQGLRLIYYSQIVNDFQKGDIAEGYSVSREKKESFPLTVTSAQKNPTAFYLCASSPWREGTGELFFGEGSRLTVL.

The V gene is TRBV2, the J gene TRBJ1-2, with D maybe TRBD1 (6 bases). The CDR3 runs 14 residues. V dropped 5 bases and J dropped 4 bases, with 14 bases sitting between them. Per germline, CDR1 SNHLY and CDR2 FYNNEI. DNA of the CDR3: TGTGCCAGCAGTCCCGATGGACAGTCCTATGGCTACACCTTC. Its translation is CASSPDGQSYGYTF.

The chain couples TRBV6-4 to TRBJ1-2; D is unresolved. The CDR3 has 14 amino acids. The ends were cut back, 0 bases at V and 8 bases at J, with 13 bases in the middle. The germline V gene has CDR1 MRHNA and CDR2 SNTAGT. This CDR3 is CASSDSWATGGYTF. CDR3 in DNA: TGTGCCAGCAGTGACTCGTGGGCCACGGGAGGCTACACCTTC.

This clone was seen only once. A junction boundary mismatches the germline segment, possibly from a read error. The rearrangement links TRBV24-1 to TRBJ2-2, with D tentatively TRBD1 (5 bases). CDR1 and CDR2 from the germline V gene are KGHDR and SFDVKD. The CDR3 spans 14 residues. The CDR3 protein is CATGDRTFAGELFF. DNA for the CDR3: TGTGCCACCGGTGACCGGACATTCGCTGGGGAGCTGTTTTTT.

The rearrangement joins TRBV4-2 to TRBJ2-2, with a tentative D call TRBD2 (6 bases). This CDR3 spans 17 amino acids. The germline V gene encodes CDR1 LGHNA and CDR2 YNFKEQ. Between the trimmed V and J ends, which lost 0 bases and 4 bases, there was a span of 15 bases. The CDR3 region is CASSQEPPPGVTGELFF. Written as DNA, the CDR3 is TGTGCCAGCAGCCAAGAACCACCCCCGGGGGTCACCGGGGAGCTGTTTTTT.

The chain is built from TRBV19 and TRBJ1-5, with D unresolved. Germline-derived CDR1 and CDR2 are LNHDA and SQIVND (reference sequence). The CDR3 extends over 16 amino acids. V was trimmed by 7 bases and J by 0 bases, leaving 16 bases between them. The CDR3 bases are TGTGCCAGTACAGGACTGATCCCTGGTAGCAATCAGCCCCAGCATTTT. Protein product: CASTGLIPGSNQPQHF.

The genes are TRBV2 and TRBJ2-7, with a possible D match to TRBD1 (7 bases). The CDR3 totals 14 residues. V was cut by 8 bases and J by 2 bases, with 16 bases left in between. Per the germline V gene, CDR1 is SNHLY and CDR2 is FYNNEI. Written as DNA, the CDR3 is TGTGCCAGCCTGCGACAGGGAGGCACCTACGAGCAGTACTTC. The encoded protein is CASLRQGGTYEQYF. The full variable domain, rest sourced from reference TRBV2 and TRBJ2-7, is EPEVTQTPSHQVTQMGQEVILRCVPISNHLYFYWYRQILGQKVEFLVSFYNNEISEKSEIFDDQFSVERPDGSNFTLKIRSTKLEDSAMYFCASLRQGGTYEQYFGPGTRLTVT.

The rearrangement joins TRBV6-5 to TRBJ2-5, with 14 bases fitting TRBD2. Germline V gene sequence: CDR1 MNHEY, CDR2 SVGAGI. The CDR3 is 15 amino acids. V was pared by 6 bases and J by 4 bases, with 4 bases of the junction left unmatched. The CDR3 sequence is CASSPGLAGVETQYF. The CDR3 region has the DNA TGTGCCAGCAGCCCGGGACTAGCGGGAGTAGAGACCCAGTACTTC.

The chain employs TRBV10-3 and TRBJ2-1; 8 nucleotides agree with TRBD1. Germline values: CDR1 ENHRY, CDR2 SYGVKD. With V trimmed by 5 bases and J by 7 bases, 1 base remained unmatched. The CDR3 covers 12 residues. CDR3 sequence (DNA): TGTGCCATCAGTAGGACAGGGAATGAGCAGTTCTTC. Protein sequence: CAISRTGNEQFF.

The chain has TRBV29-1 and TRBJ2-3, with 13 bases lining up with TRBD2. Trimming removed 6 bases from V and 2 bases from J; junction bases left unmatched: 8. This CDR3 spans 16 amino acids. Looked up from germline, CDR1 is SQVTM and CDR2 is ANQGSEA. The CDR3, as DNA: TGCAGCGTCCTCTTGACTAGCGGGAGGCCCACAGATACGCAGTATTTT. This gives the protein CSVLLTSGRPTDTQYF.

The genes are TRBV10-2 and TRBJ2-6; a weak D match, TRBD2 (6 bases). The V and J ends lost 8 bases and 2 bases respectively, with 13 bases between them. CDR3 size: 15 residues. CDR1 and CDR2 (germline): WSHSY, SAAADI. The CDR3 bases are TGCGCCAGCGGGGGGAGGCGGGCTGGGGCCAACGTCCTGACTTTC. It is translated as CASGGRRAGANVLTF.

The chain couples TRBV12-2 to TRBJ2-3; TRBD2 is the table's D call and was not checked against the DNA. TRBV12-2 is shown as a pseudogene. The CDR3 has 21 residues. The CDR3 loop is CASRLGPCRSKSGRSTDTQYF. The CDR3, as DNA: TGTGCAAGTCGCTTAGGACCGTGCCGATCAAAAAGCGGGAGAAGCACAGATACGCAGTATTTT.

This chain connects TRBV25-1 to TRBJ1-1; D gene uncertain. Trimming stripped 8 bases from V and 0 bases from J, with 4 bases between. The CDR3 has 11 residues. The germline V gene encodes CDR1 MGHDK and CDR2 SYGVNS. The CDR3 nucleotides are TGTGCCAGCGTAATGAACACTGAAGCTTTCTTT. Protein product: CASVMNTEAFF.

The chain carries TRBV11-2 and TRBJ1-2, with D unresolved. There are 13 residues in the CDR3. The germline V gene has CDR1 SGHAT and CDR2 FQNNGV. V lost 1 base to trimming and J lost 6 bases, with 9 bases between them. The chain's CDR3 is CASSLVGSNGYTF. CDR3 in DNA: TGTGCCAGCAGCTTAGTGGGGAGTAATGGCTACACCTTC. The full variable domain, in which reference TRBV11-2 and TRBJ1-2 provide the parts outside the CDR3, is EAGVAQSPRYKIIEKRQSVAFWCNPISGHATLYWYQQILGQGPKLLIQFQNNGVVDDSQLPKDRFSAERLKGVDSTLKIQPAKLEDSAVYLCASSLVGSNGYTFGSGTRLTVV.

In this sample, this clone turned up once. The chain has TRBV5-6 and TRBJ2-1; TRBD2 matches 10 bases. This CDR3 region has 19 residues. After removal of 4 bases from V and 6 bases from J, the junction contained 19 bases not matched to a gene. Germline V gene lookup returns CDR1 SGHDT and CDR2 YYEEEE. The CDR3 here is CASSPAPRASGSRSNEQFF. Written as DNA, the CDR3 is TGTGCCAGCAGCCCCGCCCCCAGGGCTAGCGGGAGTAGGAGCAATGAGCAGTTCTTC.